The TCR beta chain described here comes from a study of vaccination and CD4 T cells after COVID-19. The Oncomine TCR Beta short-read assay was what sequenced the DNA obtained from cultured CD4+ T cells. TCRdb ran MiXCR on the PCR reads and lists one entry per CDR3 protein. The data show under 20,000 distinct CDR3 sequences, approximately 71% seen once. With respect to this clonotype: The target antigen is unknown.

Sample treatment: roughly 10-day PBMC culture with coronavirus spike peptide pools or control peptides (ViraFEST assay). The sample was CD4+ T cells from blood, cultured in vitro. This receptor was obtained from a human donor who had recovered from COVID-19.

CDR3 residues: CASSYTPPGGAEQYF. The CDR3, as DNA: TGTGCCAGCAGTTACACCCCTCCTGGGGGCGCCGAGCAGTACTTC. The chain recombines TRBV6-5 with TRBJ2-7; the D gene is possibly TRBD1 (6 bases). The CDR3 consists of 15 residues. From germline, CDR1 is MNHEY and CDR2 SVGAGI. Trimming took 2 bases from V and 6 from J, leaving 17 bases between them.